One T cell receptor (beta chain) is described in this entry. Antigen: not known. There are 14 residues in the CDR3. Deletions cut 0 bases from V and 3 bases from J, with 7 bases between. Germline assignment: CDR1 SGHRS and CDR2 YFSETQ. The method was immunoSEQ multiplex PCR; TCRdb's version includes in-frame clones alone and lacks a portion of them. The table lists roughly 140,000 clones, nearly 80% of them singletons. The entry originates in a study of PD-1 blockade in classical Hodgkin lymphoma. All trial patients relapsed after autologous stem cell transplantation. Patients had relapsed/refractory classical Hodgkin lymphoma with complete response, partial response or progressive disease as best response. Study-wide points: Exclusion covered patients beginning nivolumab under 1 year post-ASCT. Researchers reported that CD4+ TCR diversity, though not CD8+, rose significantly by C4D1. Lower baseline TCR diversity was reported for newly diagnosed patients than for healthy donors.

The sequence came from a human donor with classical Hodgkin lymphoma. The sample was peripheral blood mononuclear cells (PBMCs), taken before the second cycle of nivolumab. The chain has TRBV5-1 and TRBJ1-5; a weak D match, TRBD1 (6 bases). CDR3 bases: TGCGCCAGCAGCTTGGGGGACAACAATCAGCCCCAGCATTTT. As protein: CASSLGDNNQPQHF.